This T cell receptor beta chain was identified in a study of identical twins. From the 5' RACE reads, TCRdb called clonotypes with MiXCR, one entry per CDR3 protein. The sample yields about 920,000 distinct CDR3 sequences, roughly an eighth seen once. Germline V gives CDR1 MGHRA, CDR2 YSYEKL. J lost 6 bases, V lost 4 bases, and 7 bases had no gene match. This CDR3 has 15 residues. This clonotype was observed a handful of times. These sequences were also reported in another study, on yellow fever vaccine responses in identical twins.

This rearrangement joins TRBV4-1 to TRBJ2-1, with TRBD2 identical over 9 bases. The source material was PBMCs. This receptor was identified in a woman under 30 in good health. The DNA for the CDR3 is TGCGCCAGCAGCCTGGGGGCTAGCGGGATCAATGAGCAGTTCTTC. As protein: CASSLGASGINEQFF.